Listed below are T cell receptor beta chains from one sample, sequenced in a study of OX40 agonist ivuxolimab in advanced cancers. Using immunoSEQ multiplex PCR, the repertoire was profiled, and TCRdb retains in-frame clones only, with some absent. Among about 73,000 clones, 90% were seen once, and the ten largest hold 0.45% to 0.55%. Sequenced material: CD4+ or CD8+ T cells sorted from blood, taken in a trial of the OX40 agonist ivuxolimab. Receptors were obtained from an adult with an advanced solid tumor such as melanoma, head and neck, liver or kidney cancer. The CDR3 runs from the conserved cysteine through the conserved F or W. D genes are given only for firm matches. Only some rows state a clone size, as once, few, many or a class for expanded clones.

J,V,size,D,DNA,CDR3
TRBJ2-2,TRBV4-2,NA,TRBD2,TGTGCCAGCAGCCAACCCTCGGGACTAGCGGGAGGAATGGTCGACACCGGGGAGCTGTTTTTT,CASSQPSGLAGGMVDTGELFF
TRBJ2-3,TRBV6-6,NA,NA,TGTGCCAGCAGTCCACGTTCAGATACGCAGTATTTT,CASSPRSDTQYF
TRBJ1-2,TRBV7-6,NA,NA,TGTGCCAGCAGCGCCCGAGAGGGGACGGCAGATGGCTACACCTTC,CASSAREGTADGYTF
TRBJ2-5,TRBV4-1,NA,NA,TGCGCCAGCAGCCAAGGACCGATCCAAGAGACCCAGTACTTC,CASSQGPIQETQYF
TRBJ2-2,TRBV27,NA,NA,TGTGCCAGCAGAGTCAGAGTTGGCACCGGGGAGCTGTTTTTT,CASRVRVGTGELFF
TRBJ1-6,TRBV30,NA,NA,TGTGCCTGGAGTGAGTCCGATTCACCCCTCCACTTT,CAWSESDSPLHF
TRBJ2-4,TRBV9,NA,NA,TGTGCCAGCAGCGTAGCTGCTGCCGGGAACATTCAGTACTTC,CASSVAAAGNIQYF
TRBJ2-3,TRBV11-3,NA,NA,TGTGCCAGCAGCTTAGGTAGAAGCACAGATACGCAGTATTTT,CASSLGRSTDTQYF
TRBJ2-7,TRBV28,NA,NA,TGTGCCAGCGTTTCAACCAACTCCTACGAGCAGTACTTC,CASVSTNSYEQYF
TRBJ1-3,TRBV7-6,once,NA,TGTGCCAGCAGCTTAGGGGAGACGGCCGCTGGAAACACCATATATTTT,CASSLGETAAGNTIYF
TRBJ2-7,TRBV27,few,TRBD2,TGTGCCAGTAGGAGGGAGGGGACTAGCGGGGGACTCTACGAGCAGTACTTC,CASRREGTSGGLYEQYF
TRBJ1-2,TRBV30,NA,NA,TGTGCCTGGAGTCGGAACTATGGCTACACCTTC,CAWSRNYGYTF
TRBJ2-7,TRBV6-5,NA,NA,TGTGCCAGCAGTTCCCCGAGGCGGGGCCCAACATACGAGCAGTACTTC,CASSSPRRGPTYEQYF
TRBJ2-5,TRBV7-8,NA,TRBD2,TGTGCCAGCACCCCTCGTTGGCGGGAGGGGGAGCAGTACTTC,CASTPRWREGEQYF
TRBJ2-3,TRBV18,NA,NA,TGTGCCAGCTCAACGATGACAGGAATCACAGATACGCAGTATTTT,CASSTMTGITDTQYF
TRBJ2-1,TRBV18,once,TRBD2,TGTGCCAGCTCACCCGGACTAGCGGGAGGGGGCTCCTACAATGAGCAGTTCTTC,CASSPGLAGGGSYNEQFF
TRBJ2-5,TRBV7-2,NA,NA,TGTGCCAGCAGCGTAGGGTTAGTAGAGACCCAGTACTTC,CASSVGLVETQYF
TRBJ1-5,TRBV27,NA,NA,TGTGCCAGCAGTTTAAGGGAGAGCAATCAGCCCCAGCATTTT,CASSLRESNQPQHF
TRBJ2-3,TRBV7-6,NA,TRBD2,TGTGCCAGCCGCTTAAGCGGGGGTAGCACAGATACGCAGTATTTT,CASRLSGGSTDTQYF
TRBJ2-7,TRBV2,NA,NA,TGTGCCAGCAGTGGGGTAGCAGGGGGGGAGCAGTACTTC,CASSGVAGGEQYF
TRBJ1-1,TRBV5-1,NA,TRBD1,TGCGCCAGCAGGTGGACAGGGGAGACTGAAGCTTTCTTT,CASRWTGETEAFF
TRBJ2-4,TRBV13,NA,NA,TGTGCCAGCAGCTTAGGTGAGGGCACAGGAGATGCGAGAAACATTCAGTACTTC,CASSLGEGTGDARNIQYF
TRBJ2-5,TRBV7-9,NA,NA,TGTGCCAGCAGCCCCCGGTCAGTTCAAGAGACCCAGTACTTC,CASSPRSVQETQYF
TRBJ2-7,TRBV7-2,NA,NA,TGTGCCAGCAGCTTAGCATCCAGGGCCCACGAGCAGTACTTC,CASSLASRAHEQYF
TRBJ1-1,TRBV11-3,NA,NA,TGTGCCAGCAGCCTGAACCAGGGCCTTGAAGCTTTCTTT,CASSLNQGLEAFF
TRBJ2-1,TRBV18,NA,TRBD2,TGTGCCAGTAATAGCGGGATTTCCTACAATGAGCAGTTCTTC,CASNSGISYNEQFF
TRBJ2-4,TRBV7-2,NA,NA,TGTGCCAGCAGCTTAAACAAAAACATTCAGTACTTC,CASSLNKNIQYF
TRBJ2-2,TRBV5-1,NA,TRBD2,TGCGCCAGCAGCAAAACTAGCGGGAGCGGCACCGGGGAGCTGTTTTTT,CASSKTSGSGTGELFF